This TCR beta chain was identified in a study of control samples from healthy donors and cancer patients. The method was immunoSEQ multiplex PCR; TCRdb's version includes in-frame clones alone and lacks a portion of them. The sample consists of roughly 47,000 clones, 87% of them appearing once. V lost 2 bases and J lost 1, with 14 bases in between. CDR1 is MDHEN and CDR2 is SYDVKM in the germline V gene. The length of the CDR3 is 16 residues. The chain joins TRBV28 to TRBJ2-5; D is ambiguous. The origin of this receptor is a woman in her sixties with lung cancer. Sequenced material: PBMCs. Written as DNA, the CDR3 is TGTGCCAGCAGTTTACGTCTAGGCGATCTCCAAGAGACCCAGTACTTC. Residues: CASSLRLGDLQETQYF. Filled out from reference TRBV28 and TRBJ2-5, the complete variable domain reads DVKVTQSSRYLVKRTGEKVFLECVQDMDHENMFWYRQDPGLGLRLIYFSYDVKMKEKGDIPEGYSVSREKKERFSLILESASTNQTSMYLCASSLRLGDLQETQYFGPGTRLLVL.